This T cell receptor (beta chain) was documented in a study of vaccination and CD4 T cells after COVID-19. Study at large: Sampling after COVID took place at a median of about 98 days (range 35 to 161) following diagnosis.

The CDR3 has 14 residues. Trimming pared 7 bases from V and 1 base from J, leaving 14 bases between. The V gene's germline CDR1 is SGHNT and CDR2 YYREEE (reference sequence). MiXCR, run by TCRdb on the PCR reads, gives a single entry per CDR3 protein. Of over 15,000 distinct CDR3 sequences listed, less than 75% are singletons. V usage is TRBV5-4 and J usage is TRBJ2-5, with a weak D call TRBD2 (6 bases). This specimen was CD4+ T cells from blood, taken after SARS-CoV-2 vaccination. This sequence originates from a human donor who had recovered from COVID-19. CDR3 nucleotide sequence: TGTGCCAGCGGGATTACCGGGGGCCAAGAGACCCAGTACTTC. It translates to CASGITGGQETQYF.